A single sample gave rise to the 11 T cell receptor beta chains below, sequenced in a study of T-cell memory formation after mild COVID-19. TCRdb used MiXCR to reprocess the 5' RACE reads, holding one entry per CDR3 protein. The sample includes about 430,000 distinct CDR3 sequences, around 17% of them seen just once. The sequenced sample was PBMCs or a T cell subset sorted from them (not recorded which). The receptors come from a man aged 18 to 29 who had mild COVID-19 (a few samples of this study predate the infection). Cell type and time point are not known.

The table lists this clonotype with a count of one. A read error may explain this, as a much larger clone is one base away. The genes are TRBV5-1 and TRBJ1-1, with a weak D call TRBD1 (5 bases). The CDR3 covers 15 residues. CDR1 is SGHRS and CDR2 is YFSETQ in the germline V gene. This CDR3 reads CASSLAGGGTAEDFF. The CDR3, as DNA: TGCGCCAGCAGCTTGGCCGGGGGGGGAACAGCTGAAGATTTCTTT.

CDR3 amino acids: CASSLGRGPHDTQYF. CDR3 DNA: TGTGCCAGCTCCCTAGGGCGGGGGCCCCATGATACGCAGTATTTT. This chain connects TRBV7-2 to TRBJ2-3; weak D call: TRBD2 (7 bases). The CDR3 has 15 amino acids. V lost 8 bases and J lost 6, with 21 bases in between. From germline, CDR1 is SGHTA and CDR2 FQGNSA.

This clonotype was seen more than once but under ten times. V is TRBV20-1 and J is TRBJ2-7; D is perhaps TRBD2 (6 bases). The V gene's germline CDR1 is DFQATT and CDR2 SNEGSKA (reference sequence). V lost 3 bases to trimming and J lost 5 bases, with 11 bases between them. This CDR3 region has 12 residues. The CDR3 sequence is CSASGGNHEQYF. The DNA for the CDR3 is TGCAGTGCTAGCGGGGGAAACCACGAGCAGTACTTC.

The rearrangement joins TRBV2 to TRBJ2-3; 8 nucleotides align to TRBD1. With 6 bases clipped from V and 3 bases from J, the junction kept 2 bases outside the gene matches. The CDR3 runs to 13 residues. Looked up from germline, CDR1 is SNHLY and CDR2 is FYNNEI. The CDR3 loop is CASRGQETDTQYF. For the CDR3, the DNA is TGTGCCAGCAGGGGACAGGAGACAGATACGCAGTATTTT. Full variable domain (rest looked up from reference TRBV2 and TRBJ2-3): EPEVTQTPSHQVTQMGQEVILRCVPISNHLYFYWYRQILGQKVEFLVSFYNNEISEKSEIFDDQFSVERPDGSNFTLKIRSTKLEDSAMYFCASRGQETDTQYFGPGTRLTVL.

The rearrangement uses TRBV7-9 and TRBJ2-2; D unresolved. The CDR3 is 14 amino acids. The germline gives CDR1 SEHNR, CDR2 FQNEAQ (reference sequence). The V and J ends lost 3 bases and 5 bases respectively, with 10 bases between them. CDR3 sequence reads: CASSFAFWTGELFF. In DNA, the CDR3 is TGTGCCAGCAGCTTTGCCTTTTGGACCGGGGAGCTGTTTTTT.

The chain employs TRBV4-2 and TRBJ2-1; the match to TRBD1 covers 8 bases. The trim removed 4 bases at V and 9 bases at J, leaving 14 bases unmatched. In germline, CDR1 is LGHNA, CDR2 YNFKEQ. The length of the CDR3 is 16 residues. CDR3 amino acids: CASSLEGQALGGEQFF. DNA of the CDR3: TGTGCCAGCAGCCTCGAGGGACAGGCCCTGGGAGGTGAGCAGTTCTTC.

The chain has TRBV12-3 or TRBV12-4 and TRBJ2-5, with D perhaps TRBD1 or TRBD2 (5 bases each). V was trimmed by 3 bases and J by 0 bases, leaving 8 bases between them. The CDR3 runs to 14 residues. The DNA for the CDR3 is TGTGCCAGCAGTTTCTCGGGGCACCAAGAGACCCAGTACTTC. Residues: CASSFSGHQETQYF.

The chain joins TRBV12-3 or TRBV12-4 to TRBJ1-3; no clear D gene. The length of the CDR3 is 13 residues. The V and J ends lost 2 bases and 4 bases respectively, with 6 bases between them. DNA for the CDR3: TGTGCCAGCAGTTTACTAGGGGGAAACACCATATATTTT. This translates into CASSLLGGNTIYF.

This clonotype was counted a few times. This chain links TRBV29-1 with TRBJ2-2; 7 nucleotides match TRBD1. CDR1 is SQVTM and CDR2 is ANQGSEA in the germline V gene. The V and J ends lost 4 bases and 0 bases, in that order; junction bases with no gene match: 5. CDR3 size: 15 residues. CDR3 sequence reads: CSVGGQTANTGELFF. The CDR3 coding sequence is TGCAGCGTTGGGGGACAGACCGCGAACACCGGGGAGCTGTTTTTT.

The CDR3 DNA sequence: TGTGCCTGGAGTGTACTCGGTGGAGGTAGCTACTCCTACAATGAGCAGTTCTTC. It translates to CAWSVLGGGSYSYNEQFF. The chain combines TRBV30 with TRBJ2-1; possibly TRBD2 for D (5 bases). CDR1 is GTSNPN, CDR2 SVGIG, per germline (reference sequence). The CDR3 extends over 18 amino acids. The V end was cut by 0 bases, the J end by 0 bases, with 18 bases between.

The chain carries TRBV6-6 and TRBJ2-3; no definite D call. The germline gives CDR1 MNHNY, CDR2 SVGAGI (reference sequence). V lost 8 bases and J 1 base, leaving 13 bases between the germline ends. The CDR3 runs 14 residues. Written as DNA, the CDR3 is TGTGCCAGCCGCCCCTTCCAGGGCACAGATACGCAGTATTTT. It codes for CASRPFQGTDTQYF.